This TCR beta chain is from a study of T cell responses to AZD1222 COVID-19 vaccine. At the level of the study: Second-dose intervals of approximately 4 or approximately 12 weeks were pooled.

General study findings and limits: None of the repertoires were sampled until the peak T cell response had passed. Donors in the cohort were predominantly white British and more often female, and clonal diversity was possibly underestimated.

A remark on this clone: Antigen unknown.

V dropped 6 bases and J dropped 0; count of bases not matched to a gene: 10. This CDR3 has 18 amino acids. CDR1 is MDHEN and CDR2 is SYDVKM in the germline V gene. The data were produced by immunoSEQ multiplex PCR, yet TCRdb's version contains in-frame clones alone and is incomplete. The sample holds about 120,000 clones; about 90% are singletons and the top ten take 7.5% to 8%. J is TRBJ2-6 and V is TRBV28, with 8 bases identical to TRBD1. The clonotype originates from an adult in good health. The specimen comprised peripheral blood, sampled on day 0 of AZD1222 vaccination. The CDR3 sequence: CASRARQGLLSGANVLTF. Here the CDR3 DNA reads TGTGCCAGCAGGGCCCGACAGGGGCTGCTCTCTGGGGCCAACGTCCTGACTTTC.